The T cell receptor beta chain under discussion was sequenced for a study of T cells in Graves' hyperthyroidism and ophthalmopathy. General observations from the study: A median roughly six months before onset, the model predicted ophthalmopathy.

There are a few counts of this clonotype. What it binds is unknown. Stable Graves' hyperthyroidism denoted no ophthalmopathy progression over 18 months. Recently diagnosed hyperthyroidism of less than 2 months' duration affected patients aged 18 to 65. CDR3 size: 15 residues. Germline V gene sequence: CDR1 MNHEY, CDR2 SVGAGI. V lost 2 bases and J lost 2, with 11 bases in between. The CDR3 regions of TCR beta were amplified from RNA transcripts. Using the HTBI primer set, a first-round RT-PCR was run on the TCR CDR3. A single record per CDR3 protein comes from TCRdb applying MiXCR to the multiplex PCR reads. The sample yields 100,000 to 140,000 distinct CDR3 sequences, roughly 15% seen once.

The TCR sequence derives from a woman between 45 and 65 years old with Graves' hyperthyroidism. The sequenced sample was blood. V gene TRBV6-5 combines with J gene TRBJ2-3; D may be TRBD2 (5 bases). For the CDR3, the DNA is TGTGCCAGCAGTTACGGAGGCCGCGACACAGATACGCAGTATTTT. Protein product: CASSYGGRDTDTQYF.